This entry features one T cell receptor beta chain sequence. The sample comes from a study of cytomegalovirus exposure and HLA in healthy donors. Clones were read by immunoSEQ multiplex PCR, and TCRdb kept only the in-frame ones, dropping some. The table lists approximately 200,000 clones, approximately 82% of them singletons. The CDR3 runs 13 residues. The ends were cut back, 1 base at V and 7 bases at J, with 9 bases in the middle. Germline V CDR1 and CDR2: SGHRS, YFSETQ. V is TRBV5-1 and J is TRBJ2-1; D uncertain. The sequenced sample consisted of PBMCs. This TCR derives from a woman aged 25 to 45 in good health and CMV-seropositive. The CDR3 DNA is TGCGCCAGCAGCTTGCCCCCGGTGAATGAGCAGTTCTTC. This codes for CASSLPPVNEQFF.